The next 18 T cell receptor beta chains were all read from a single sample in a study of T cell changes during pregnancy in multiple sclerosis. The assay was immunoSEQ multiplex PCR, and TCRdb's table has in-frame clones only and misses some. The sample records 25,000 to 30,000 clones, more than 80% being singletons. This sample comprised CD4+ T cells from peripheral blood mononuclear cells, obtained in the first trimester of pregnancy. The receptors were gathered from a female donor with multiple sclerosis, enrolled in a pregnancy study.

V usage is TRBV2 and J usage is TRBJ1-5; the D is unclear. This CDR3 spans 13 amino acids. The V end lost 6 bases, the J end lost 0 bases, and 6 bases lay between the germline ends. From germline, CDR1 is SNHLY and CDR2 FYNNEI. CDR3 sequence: CASRSYSNQPQHF. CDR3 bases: TGTGCCAGCAGATCGTATAGCAATCAGCCCCAGCATTTT.

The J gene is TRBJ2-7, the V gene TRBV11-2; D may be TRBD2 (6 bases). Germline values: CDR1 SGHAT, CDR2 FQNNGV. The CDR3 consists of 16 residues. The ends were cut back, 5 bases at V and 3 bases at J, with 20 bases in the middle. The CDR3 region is CASSPLGRTGGYEQYF. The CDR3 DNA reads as TGTGCCAGCAGCCCGCTAGGGAGGACTGGGGGCTACGAGCAGTACTTC.

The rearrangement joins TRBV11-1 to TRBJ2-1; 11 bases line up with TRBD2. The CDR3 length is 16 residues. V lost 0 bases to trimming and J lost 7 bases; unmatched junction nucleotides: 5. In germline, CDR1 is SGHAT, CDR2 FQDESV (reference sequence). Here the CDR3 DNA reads TGTGCCAGCAGCTTAGCCCCGCTAGCGGGGGGAAATGAGCAGTTCTTC. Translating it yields CASSLAPLAGGNEQFF.

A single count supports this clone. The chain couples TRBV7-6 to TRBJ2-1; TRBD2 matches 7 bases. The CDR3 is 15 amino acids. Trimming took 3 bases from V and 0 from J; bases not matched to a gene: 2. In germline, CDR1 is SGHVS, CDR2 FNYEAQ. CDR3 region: CASSFIAGSYNEQFF. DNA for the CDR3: TGTGCCAGCAGCTTTATAGCGGGCTCCTACAATGAGCAGTTCTTC. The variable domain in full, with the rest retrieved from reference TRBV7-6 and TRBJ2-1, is GAGVSQSPRYKVTKRGQDVALRCDPISGHVSLYWYRQALGQGPEFLTYFNYEAQQDKSGLPNDRFSAERPEGSISTLTIQRTEQRDSAMYRCASSFIAGSYNEQFFGPGTRLTVL.

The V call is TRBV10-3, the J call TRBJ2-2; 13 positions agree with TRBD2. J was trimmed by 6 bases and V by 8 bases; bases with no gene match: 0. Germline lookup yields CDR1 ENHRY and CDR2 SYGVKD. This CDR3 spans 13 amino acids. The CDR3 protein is CAIGTSGAGELFF. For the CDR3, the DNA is TGTGCCATCGGGACTAGCGGGGCCGGGGAGCTGTTTTTT.

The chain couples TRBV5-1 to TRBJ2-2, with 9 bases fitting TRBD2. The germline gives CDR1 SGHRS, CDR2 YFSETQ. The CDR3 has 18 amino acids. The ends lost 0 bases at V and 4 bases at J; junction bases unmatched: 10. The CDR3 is CASSLGLAGFSGTGELFF. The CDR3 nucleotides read TGCGCCAGCAGCTTGGGCCTAGCGGGGTTTTCCGGCACCGGGGAGCTGTTTTTT.

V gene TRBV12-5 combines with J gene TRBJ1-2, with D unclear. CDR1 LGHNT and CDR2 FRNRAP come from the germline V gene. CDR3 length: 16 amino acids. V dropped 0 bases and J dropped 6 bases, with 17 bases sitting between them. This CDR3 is CASGLVPGIGIDGYTF. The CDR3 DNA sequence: TGTGCTAGTGGTTTGGTACCGGGGATTGGCATTGATGGCTACACCTTC.

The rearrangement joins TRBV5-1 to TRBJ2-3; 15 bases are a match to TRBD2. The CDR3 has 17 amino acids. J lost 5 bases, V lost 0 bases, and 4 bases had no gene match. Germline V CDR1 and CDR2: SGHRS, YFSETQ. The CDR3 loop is CASSLEPGLAGGDTQYF. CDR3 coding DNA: TGCGCCAGCAGCTTGGAACCGGGACTAGCGGGGGGAGATACGCAGTATTTT.

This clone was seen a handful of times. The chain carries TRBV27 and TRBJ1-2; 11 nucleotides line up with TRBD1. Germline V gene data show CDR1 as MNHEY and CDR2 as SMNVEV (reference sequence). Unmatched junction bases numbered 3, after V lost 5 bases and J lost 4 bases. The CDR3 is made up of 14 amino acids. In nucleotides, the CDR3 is TGTGCCAGCAGTGGGACAGGGGGTAGCTATGGCTACACCTTC. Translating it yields CASSGTGGSYGYTF.

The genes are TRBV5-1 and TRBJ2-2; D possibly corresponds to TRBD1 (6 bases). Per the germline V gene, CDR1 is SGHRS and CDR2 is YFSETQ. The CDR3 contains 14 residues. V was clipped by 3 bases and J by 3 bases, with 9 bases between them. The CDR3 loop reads CASSSGHYTGELFF. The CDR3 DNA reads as TGCGCCAGCAGCTCGGGACATTACACCGGGGAGCTGTTTTTT. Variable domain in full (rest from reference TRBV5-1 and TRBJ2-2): KAGVTQTPRYLIKTRGQQVTLSCSPISGHRSVSWYQQTPGQGLQFLFEYFSETQRNKGNFPGRFSGRQFSNSRSEMNVSTLELGDSALYLCASSSGHYTGELFFGEGSRLTVL.

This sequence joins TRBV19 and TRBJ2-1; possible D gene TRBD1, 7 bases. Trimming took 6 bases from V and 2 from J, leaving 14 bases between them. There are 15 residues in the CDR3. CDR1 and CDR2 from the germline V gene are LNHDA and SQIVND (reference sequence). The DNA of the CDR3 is TGTGCCAGTAGGGTACCAGGGGGGCCCTACAATGAGCAGTTCTTC. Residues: CASRVPGGPYNEQFF.

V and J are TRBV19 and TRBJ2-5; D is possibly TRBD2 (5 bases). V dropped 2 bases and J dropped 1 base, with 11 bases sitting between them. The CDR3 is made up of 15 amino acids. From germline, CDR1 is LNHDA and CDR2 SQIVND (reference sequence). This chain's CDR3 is CASSIIGSSQETQYF. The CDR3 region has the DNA TGTGCCAGTAGTATAATAGGGAGCTCCCAAGAGACCCAGTACTTC.

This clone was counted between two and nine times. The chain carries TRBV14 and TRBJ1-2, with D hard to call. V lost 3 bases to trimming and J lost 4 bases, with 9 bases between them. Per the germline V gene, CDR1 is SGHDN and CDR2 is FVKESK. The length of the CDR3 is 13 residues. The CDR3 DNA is TGTGCCAGCAGCCACGGTCCTACCTATGGCTACACCTTC. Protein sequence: CASSHGPTYGYTF.

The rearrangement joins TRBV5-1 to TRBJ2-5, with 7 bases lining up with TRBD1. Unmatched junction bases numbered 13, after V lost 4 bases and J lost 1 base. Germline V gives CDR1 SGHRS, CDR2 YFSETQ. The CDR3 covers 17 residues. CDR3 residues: CASSETQGRDSQETQYF. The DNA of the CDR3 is TGCGCCAGCAGCGAGACACAGGGGCGAGACAGCCAAGAGACCCAGTACTTC.

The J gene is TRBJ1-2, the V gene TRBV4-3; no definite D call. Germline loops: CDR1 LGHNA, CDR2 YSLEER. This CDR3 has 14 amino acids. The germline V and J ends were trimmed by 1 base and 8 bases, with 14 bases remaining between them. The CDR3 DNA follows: TGCGCCAGCAGCCAAGCATGGAGTGTTCCCGGCTACACCTTC. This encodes CASSQAWSVPGYTF.

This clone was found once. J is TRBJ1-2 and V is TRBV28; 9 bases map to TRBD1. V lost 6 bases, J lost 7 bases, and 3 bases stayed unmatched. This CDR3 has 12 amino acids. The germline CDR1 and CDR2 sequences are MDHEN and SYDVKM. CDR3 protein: CASRQGQGGYTF. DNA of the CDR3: TGTGCCAGCAGACAGGGACAGGGTGGCTACACCTTC.

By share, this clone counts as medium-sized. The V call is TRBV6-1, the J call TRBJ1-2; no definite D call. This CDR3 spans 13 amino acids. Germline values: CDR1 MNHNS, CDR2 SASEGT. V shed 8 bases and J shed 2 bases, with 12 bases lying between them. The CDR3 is CASVPQVNYGYTF. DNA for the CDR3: TGTGCCAGCGTGCCGCAGGTGAACTATGGCTACACCTTC.

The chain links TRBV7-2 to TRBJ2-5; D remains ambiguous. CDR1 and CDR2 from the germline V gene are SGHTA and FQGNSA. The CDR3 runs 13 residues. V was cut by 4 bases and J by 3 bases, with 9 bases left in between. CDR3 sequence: CASSYGLEETQYF. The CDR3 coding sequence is TGTGCCAGCAGCTACGGTCTAGAAGAGACCCAGTACTTC.